This record concerns one T cell receptor (beta chain) sequence. In germline, CDR1 is GTSNPN, CDR2 SVGIG (reference sequence). The CDR3 is 14 amino acids. Trimming stripped 0 bases from V and 2 bases from J, with 11 bases between. PCR amplification relied on 60 Vbeta primers (plus 13 Jbeta primers). Sequencing used immunoSEQ multiplex PCR; TCRdb keeps in-frame clones, though not all of them. The data hold 200,000 or so clones, with over 60% observed a single time. The data originate from a study of cytomegalovirus exposure and HLA in healthy donors. This rearrangement joins TRBV30 to TRBJ2-7; D is unresolved. The source of this sequence is a woman in her thirties in good health and CMV-seropositive. Sequencing input: PBMCs. Here the CDR3 DNA reads TGTGCCTGGAGTGTACCCCCGCCGGCCTACGAGCAGTACTTC. Translation: CAWSVPPPAYEQYF.